These 21 T cell receptor beta chains came from one sample sequenced in a study of blood T cell repertoires in COVID-19. Method: immunoSEQ multiplex PCR; TCRdb's copy keeps in-frame clones and lacks some. The sample lists 200,000 to 250,000 clones; about three quarters were seen once. Material for sequencing was peripheral blood. The receptors originated from a woman in her 70s with acute or convalescent COVID-19.

The V and J genes are TRBV5-1 and TRBJ2-6, with 7 bases lining up with TRBD1. The CDR3 consists of 15 residues. The germline gives CDR1 SGHRS, CDR2 YFSETQ. V shed 5 bases, J shed 2 bases, and the junction held 4 bases outside the gene matches. For the CDR3, the DNA is TGCGCCAGCAGACCTACAGGGGCTGGGGCCAACGTCCTGACTTTC. This codes for CASRPTGAGANVLTF.

V gene TRBV10-1 combines with J gene TRBJ2-5; TRBD2 might be the D (7 bases). The CDR3 covers 14 residues. Trimming removed 4 bases at V and 2 bases at J, with 11 bases between. Germline-derived CDR1 and CDR2 are WNHNN and SYGVQD (reference sequence). For the CDR3, the DNA is TGCGCCAGCAGTGCCGGGGGGCGGCAAGAGACCCAGTACTTC. This codes for CASSAGGRQETQYF.

The chain carries TRBV12-3 or TRBV12-4 and TRBJ1-2; possible D gene TRBD1, 5 bases. This CDR3 spans 13 amino acids. The V and J ends lost 4 bases and 6 bases respectively, with 12 bases between them. The CDR3, as DNA: TGTGCCAGCAGTTCCTCAGGGAAGGATGGCTACACCTTC. Protein product: CASSSSGKDGYTF.

The chain is built from TRBV5-1 and TRBJ2-2; the D gene is possibly TRBD2 (6 bases). CDR1 and CDR2 (germline): SGHRS, YFSETQ. The germline V and J ends were trimmed by 4 bases and 4 bases, with 17 bases remaining between them. This CDR3 has 16 amino acids. CDR3 loop: CASSLAGGSLTGELFF. DNA of the CDR3: TGCGCCAGCAGCCTAGCCGGGGGAAGTCTCACCGGGGAGCTGTTTTTT.

The V and J genes are TRBV5-1 and TRBJ2-3; TRBD2 might be the D (6 bases). Germline values: CDR1 SGHRS, CDR2 YFSETQ. The CDR3 is 13 residues long. V was clipped by 2 bases and J by 5 bases, with 9 bases between them. Here the CDR3 reads CASSFGGGDTQYF. For the CDR3, the DNA is TGCGCCAGCAGCTTCGGGGGAGGAGATACGCAGTATTTT.

In its sample, this clone was seen a few times. The chain is built from TRBV5-1 and TRBJ2-3; 10 bases are a match to TRBD2. Germline trimming cut 2 bases from V and 5 bases from J; bases unmatched to any gene: 8. Germline V gene sequence: CDR1 SGHRS, CDR2 YFSETQ. The CDR3 spans 16 residues. The CDR3 loop is CASSFLAGDQVDTQYF. CDR3 DNA: TGCGCCAGCAGCTTTCTAGCGGGGGATCAGGTAGATACGCAGTATTTT. The complete variable domain, with remaining parts taken from reference TRBV5-1 and TRBJ2-3, reads KAGVTQTPRYLIKTRGQQVTLSCSPISGHRSVSWYQQTPGQGLQFLFEYFSETQRNKGNFPGRFSGRQFSNSRSEMNVSTLELGDSALYLCASSFLAGDQVDTQYFGPGTRLTVL.

The chain joins TRBV21-1 to TRBJ1-1; no DNA check was done on the table's D call, TRBD1. TRBV21-1 constitutes a pseudogene. The CDR3 contains 18 residues. CDR3 nucleotide sequence: TGTGCCAGCAGCAGACGGGGGTGCCGGGACAGCCATTTAACTGAAGCTTTCTTT. This encodes CASSRRGCRDSHLTEAFF.

This clone has just a few counts. The V call is TRBV5-6, the J call TRBJ1-2; D remains unclear. There are 13 residues in the CDR3. CDR1 SGHDT and CDR2 YYEEEE come from the germline V gene. Trimming removed 4 bases at V and 4 bases at J, with 11 bases between. The CDR3 DNA sequence: TGTGCCAGCAGCGCGCTCGGGATCTATGGCTACACCTTC. Translation gives CASSALGIYGYTF.

The rearrangement uses TRBV20-1 and TRBJ1-1, with TRBD1 as a possible D gene (5 bases). The germline V gene encodes CDR1 DFQATT and CDR2 SNEGSKA (reference sequence). This CDR3 spans 14 amino acids. Trimming shortened V by 3 bases and J by 5 bases, and 16 bases separated the two germline ends. CDR3 region: CSASLGGGGTEAFF. Written as DNA, the CDR3 is TGCAGTGCTAGTTTGGGGGGAGGTGGGACTGAAGCTTTCTTT.

This clone was seen just once. This sequence joins TRBV5-1 and TRBJ2-1, with 8 positions matching TRBD2. There are 17 residues in the CDR3. Germline-derived CDR1 and CDR2 are SGHRS and YFSETQ. V shed 2 bases, J shed 8 bases, and the junction held 15 bases outside the gene matches. The CDR3 DNA reads TGCGCCAGCAGCTTAGCCAGCGGGGGATCCACTGCGGATGAGCAGTTCTTC. This sequence encodes CASSLASGGSTADEQFF.

The rearrangement uses TRBV12-3 or TRBV12-4 and TRBJ2-3, with 8 bases matching TRBD2. Losses at the gene ends were 9 bases for V and 7 bases for J; bases not matched to a gene: 6. This CDR3 is 12 amino acids long. CDR3 sequence reads: CASVWTSNTQYF. The CDR3 DNA reads as TGTGCCAGTGTCTGGACTAGCAATACGCAGTATTTT.

This clone came up a few times. V usage is TRBV5-1 and J usage is TRBJ2-3, with D maybe TRBD2 (8 bases). This CDR3 is 15 amino acids long. Germline values: CDR1 SGHRS, CDR2 YFSETQ. V dropped 7 bases and J dropped 5 bases, with 20 bases sitting between them. CDR3 sequence: CASARQGLVGDTQYF. CDR3 in DNA: TGCGCCAGCGCCCGACAGGGACTAGTGGGAGATACGCAGTATTTT.

This clone has just a few counts. The chain has TRBV5-4 and TRBJ2-3, with D maybe TRBD2 (5 bases). The germline gives CDR1 SGHNT, CDR2 YYREEE (reference sequence). The CDR3 is made up of 13 amino acids. V lost 3 bases and J 6 bases, leaving 11 bases between the germline ends. This CDR3 is CASSSPRRDTQYF. The CDR3, as DNA: TGTGCCAGCAGCTCTCCTAGGAGGGATACGCAGTATTTT.

The chain recombines TRBV6-5 with TRBJ2-7; 8 bases line up with TRBD1. Germline trimming cut 6 bases from V and 7 bases from J; bases unmatched to any gene: 5. Germline V gene lookup returns CDR1 MNHEY and CDR2 SVGAGI. The CDR3 has 12 residues. In DNA, the CDR3 is TGTGCCAGCAGCCGGACAGGGCAGGAGCAGTACGTC. It encodes CASSRTGQEQYV.

The chain couples TRBV4-1 to TRBJ2-3, with TRBD2 matching 10 bases. This CDR3 is built from 17 residues. Looked up from germline, CDR1 is MGHRA and CDR2 is YSYEKL. J was trimmed by 3 bases and V by 4 bases; bases with no gene match: 10. The CDR3 is CASSLRGSGGPTDTQYF. The CDR3 region has the DNA TGCGCCAGCAGCCTTCGTGGTAGCGGGGGGCCGACAGATACGCAGTATTTT.

V and J are TRBV3-1 (or the pseudogene TRBV3-2) and TRBJ2-1; TRBD2 matches 15 bases. Germline values: CDR1 LGHDT, CDR2 YNNKEL (reference sequence). The CDR3 contains 16 residues. The J segment lost 4 bases and the V segment lost 4 bases, leaving 2 bases of the junction unmatched. The CDR3 nucleotides are TGTGCCAGCAGCCGAGGGACTAGCGGGGGGTACAATGAGCAGTTCTTC. It encodes CASSRGTSGGYNEQFF.

The V gene is TRBV19, the J gene TRBJ2-3, with a tentative D call TRBD1 (10 bases). In germline, CDR1 is LNHDA, CDR2 SQIVND (reference sequence). The V end was cut by 11 bases, the J end by 4 bases, with 22 bases between. The CDR3 loop spans 15 amino acids. DNA of the CDR3: TGTGCCGCGGGGGGGGACAGGGGTATTGCAGATACGCAGTATTTT. It specifies CAAGGDRGIADTQYF.

V usage is TRBV5-6 and J usage is TRBJ1-3; tentative D call: TRBD1 (5 bases). The V gene's germline CDR1 is SGHDT and CDR2 YYEEEE. Deletions cut 0 bases from V and 6 bases from J, with 7 bases between. The CDR3 is 13 residues long. The CDR3: CASSLAGVNTIYF. The CDR3, as DNA: TGTGCCAGCAGCTTGGCGGGGGTAAACACCATATATTTT.

The chain links TRBV4-3 to TRBJ2-7; D is undetermined. The CDR3 totals 18 residues. Per the germline V gene, CDR1 is LGHNA and CDR2 is YSLEER. V was cut by 0 bases and J by 4 bases, with 22 bases left in between. DNA of the CDR3: TGCGCCAGCAGCCAAGATGCTCGGATGGGCCTCCCCCATTACGAGCAGTACTTC. Translated, it gives CASSQDARMGLPHYEQYF.

The chain joins TRBV18 to TRBJ2-7; 11 bases map to TRBD1. The CDR3 has 16 residues. The V gene's germline CDR1 is KGHSH and CDR2 LQKENI. V was clipped by 0 bases and J by 1 base; unmatched bases: 2. The CDR3 DNA reads as TGTGCCAGCTCACCACCGGGACAGGGGGTTTCCTACGAGCAGTACTTC. Amino acids: CASSPPGQGVSYEQYF. Drawing the rest from reference TRBV18 and TRBJ2-7, the complete variable domain is NAGVMQNPRHLVRRRGQEARLRCSPMKGHSHVYWYRQLPEEGLKFMVYLQKENIIDESGMPKERFSAEFPKEGPSILRIQQVVRGDSAAYFCASSPPGQGVSYEQYFGPGTRLTVT.

The CDR3 region is CASSLNSGGVVDTQYF. DNA for the CDR3: TGTGCCAGCAGCCTGAATAGCGGGGGGGTCGTAGATACGCAGTATTTT. This chain joins TRBV7-2 and TRBJ2-3, with 11 bases identical to TRBD2. Germline values: CDR1 SGHTA, CDR2 FQGNSA. The J segment lost 5 bases and the V segment lost 5 bases, leaving 9 bases of the junction unmatched. The CDR3 length is 16 residues.